One and the same sample provided the 27 T cell receptor beta chains below, sequenced in a study of blood T cell repertoires in COVID-19. Sequenced by immunoSEQ multiplex PCR; TCRdb stores in-frame clones only, minus some. The sample shows 65,000 to 90,000 clones, approximately 88% of them seen only once. The sequenced material came from peripheral blood. Receptors were obtained from a woman aged 80 or over with acute or convalescent COVID-19.

V usage is TRBV4-2 and J usage is TRBJ2-2; perhaps TRBD2 as D (6 bases). The CDR3 runs to 16 residues. Deletions cut 0 bases from V and 4 bases from J, with 12 bases between. Germline lookup yields CDR1 LGHNA and CDR2 YNFKEQ. CDR3 in DNA: TGTGCCAGCAGCCAAGATCTTTGGAGGGCCACCGGGGAGCTGTTTTTT. Residues: CASSQDLWRATGELFF.

The J gene is TRBJ1-5, the V gene TRBV19, with 11 bases identical to TRBD1. CDR1 is LNHDA, CDR2 SQIVND, per germline (reference sequence). The V segment lost 7 bases and the J segment 4 bases; nucleotides outside the gene matches: 6. This CDR3 is 15 amino acids long. CDR3 DNA sequence: TGTGCCAGTAACGCGGACAGGGGGCGAAATCAGCCCCAGCATTTT. It translates to CASNADRGRNQPQHF. The full variable domain, completed using reference TRBV19 and TRBJ1-5, is DGGITQSPKYLFRKEGQNVTLSCEQNLNHDAMYWYRQDPGQGLRLIYYSQIVNDFQKGDIAEGYSVSREKKESFPLTVTSAQKNPTAFYLCASNADRGRNQPQHFGDGTRLSIL.

The genes are TRBV6-5 and TRBJ1-1; 7 nucleotides align to TRBD1. This CDR3 is 15 amino acids long. CDR1 MNHEY and CDR2 SVGAGI come from the germline V gene. Trimming took 6 bases from V and 0 from J; bases not matched to a gene: 7. The CDR3 region has the DNA TGTGCCAGCAGCCGGGACAGAATCATGAACACTGAAGCTTTCTTT. It specifies CASSRDRIMNTEAFF.

This clone was observed a few times. J is TRBJ2-5 and V is TRBV3-1 (or the pseudogene TRBV3-2); 15 bases fit TRBD2. The length of the CDR3 is 18 residues. Looked up from germline, CDR1 is LGHDT and CDR2 is YNNKEL (reference sequence). Trimming took 0 bases from V and 4 from J; bases not matched to a gene: 6. The CDR3 DNA reads TGTGCCAGCAGCCAAGAAGTGGGACTAGCGGGGGGTGTAGAGACCCAGTACTTC. Protein: CASSQEVGLAGGVETQYF.

The rearrangement joins TRBV5-4 to TRBJ2-1, with D possibly matching TRBD2 (6 bases). Germline CDR1 SGHNT, CDR2 YYREEE (reference sequence). The germline V and J ends were trimmed by 0 bases and 8 bases, with 12 bases remaining between them. The CDR3 is 14 amino acids. CDR3 DNA: TGTGCCAGCAGCTTGGAAGCTAGCGTCGATGAGCAGTTCTTC. The encoded protein is CASSLEASVDEQFF.

The rearrangement links TRBV10-3 to TRBJ2-7, with D possibly matching TRBD1 (6 bases). V dropped 6 bases and J dropped 3 bases, with 9 bases sitting between them. CDR1 is ENHRY, CDR2 SYGVKD, per germline. This CDR3 is 12 amino acids long. CDR3 sequence reads: CAIRKGGYEQYF. The DNA of the CDR3 is TGTGCCATCAGGAAAGGGGGCTACGAGCAGTACTTC.

The chain couples TRBV28 to TRBJ2-7; TRBD2 matches at 14 bases. The V gene end was trimmed by 2 bases and the J gene end by 4 bases; junction bases not matched to a gene: 10. Germline lookup yields CDR1 MDHEN and CDR2 SYDVKM. CDR3 size: 18 residues. CDR3 DNA sequence: TGTGCCAGCAGTTTAATCCAAGGGGGACTAGCGGGAGTGTACGAGCAGTACTTC. Residues: CASSLIQGGLAGVYEQYF.

The rearrangement joins TRBV6-5 to TRBJ1-1, with a possible D match to TRBD1 (6 bases). The germline V gene encodes CDR1 MNHEY and CDR2 SVGAGI. There are 14 residues in the CDR3. V was clipped by 2 bases and J by 5 bases, with 12 bases between them. The CDR3 loop is CASSYTGPRTEAFF. The DNA of the CDR3 is TGTGCCAGCAGTTACACAGGGCCGAGGACTGAAGCTTTCTTT.

Here the CDR3 DNA reads TGTGCCAGCAGCCAACAAAACAGGGGGCTTACAGATACGCAGTATTTT. It is translated as CASSQQNRGLTDTQYF. The rearrangement links TRBV4-2 to TRBJ2-3, with 9 bases matching TRBD1. The CDR3 totals 16 residues. CDR1 LGHNA and CDR2 YNFKEQ come from the germline V gene. Germline trimming cut 2 bases from V and 3 bases from J; bases unmatched to any gene: 6.

This clone showed up just a few times. The V gene is TRBV13, the J gene TRBJ2-6; TRBD1 matches 10 bases. V shed 9 bases, J shed 4 bases, and the junction held 18 bases outside the gene matches. Germline CDR1 and CDR2: PRHDT and FYEKMQ (reference sequence). The CDR3 is 19 residues long. CDR3: CASRRPPGQGFYGANVLTF. CDR3 nucleotides: TGTGCCAGTCGCCGACCCCCGGGACAGGGGTTTTACGGGGCCAACGTCCTGACTTTC.

J is TRBJ2-5 and V is TRBV6-5, with 9 bases that match TRBD1. This CDR3 region has 13 residues. Trimming cost V 6 bases and J 4 bases; bases outside gene matches: 3. Germline V gives CDR1 MNHEY, CDR2 SVGAGI. CDR3 region: CASSRQGGETQYF. CDR3 nucleotides: TGTGCCAGCAGCAGACAGGGGGGAGAGACCCAGTACTTC.

J is TRBJ2-7 and V is TRBV2; TRBD2 aligns across 11 bases. Germline CDR1 reads SNHLY; CDR2 reads FYNNEI. The CDR3 covers 12 residues. V shed 7 bases and J 6 bases; nucleotides not matched to a gene: 2. CDR3 nucleotides: TGTGCCAGCATGACTAGCGGGACCGAGCAGTACTTC. This sequence encodes CASMTSGTEQYF.

The chain couples TRBV5-1 to TRBJ1-4; 9 bases are a match to TRBD1. The trim removed 0 bases at V and 4 bases at J, leaving 4 bases unmatched. Looked up from germline, CDR1 is SGHRS and CDR2 is YFSETQ. The CDR3 has 16 residues. The DNA of the CDR3 is TGCGCCAGCAGCTTGGACAGGGGGCAGAATAATGAAAAACTGTTTTTT. Amino acids: CASSLDRGQNNEKLFF.

The V and J genes are TRBV2 and TRBJ1-3; D unclear. The CDR3 has 14 residues. CDR1 SNHLY and CDR2 FYNNEI come from the germline V gene. V was trimmed by 3 bases and J by 0 bases, leaving 6 bases between them. CDR3: CASSDRSSGNTIYF. The CDR3 DNA sequence: TGTGCCAGCAGTGACAGAAGCTCTGGAAACACCATATATTTT.

A single count supports this clone. The CDR3 region has the DNA TGTGCCAGCAGACGTACCGGGACAGCCTACACAGATACGCAGTATTTT. Protein sequence: CASRRTGTAYTDTQYF. The chain combines TRBV5-6 with TRBJ2-3; 7 bases agree with TRBD1. The CDR3 is 16 residues long. V lost 5 bases to trimming and J lost 2 bases; unmatched junction nucleotides: 11. Germline CDR1 and CDR2: SGHDT and YYEEEE.

The V gene is TRBV5-1, the J gene TRBJ2-4; TRBD2 matches at 12 bases. The CDR3 length is 14 residues. CDR1 SGHRS and CDR2 YFSETQ come from the germline V gene. Germline trimming cut 4 bases from V and 15 bases from J; bases unmatched to any gene: 11. CDR3 sequence reads: CASSPWTSGALLYF. In DNA form, the CDR3 reads TGCGCCAGCAGCCCCTGGACTAGCGGGGCCCTTTTGTACTTC.

V is TRBV6-2 or TRBV6-3 and J is TRBJ1-1; D is possibly TRBD1 (6 bases). In germline, CDR1 is MNHEY, CDR2 SVGEGT. V dropped 5 bases and J dropped 3 bases, with 13 bases sitting between them. The CDR3 covers 14 residues. Here the CDR3 reads CASSDDGGHTEAFF. CDR3 nucleotide sequence: TGTGCCAGCAGTGATGACGGGGGGCACACTGAAGCTTTCTTT.

CDR3 in amino acids: CASSSLAGEQYF. CDR3 DNA: TGTGCCAGCAGTTCGCTAGCGGGGGAGCAGTACTTC. The chain uses TRBV12-3 or TRBV12-4 and TRBJ2-7, with 9 nucleotides matching TRBD2. The ends lost 4 bases at V and 7 bases at J; junction bases unmatched: 2. This CDR3 is built from 12 residues.

CDR3 sequence (DNA): TGTGCCACCAGTGATCATCAGGGGGCGTTAGGGGAGCTGTTTTTT. Its translation: CATSDHQGALGELFF. This chain joins TRBV24-1 and TRBJ2-2; 8 bases line up with TRBD1. Germline CDR1 is KGHDR and CDR2 is SFDVKD. This CDR3 is 15 amino acids long. The V segment lost 3 bases and the J segment 8 bases; nucleotides outside the gene matches: 7.

The gene calls are TRBV6-2 or TRBV6-3 and TRBJ1-6; TRBD1 might be the D (6 bases). Germline V gene sequence: CDR1 MNHEY, CDR2 SVGEGT. Trimming removed 0 bases at V and 0 bases at J, with 21 bases between. The CDR3 has 21 amino acids. CDR3 loop: CASSYSWGRRVQSSYNSPLHF. CDR3 sequence (DNA): TGTGCCAGCAGTTACTCTTGGGGGCGCCGGGTTCAGAGCTCCTATAATTCACCCCTCCACTTT.

This rearrangement joins TRBV6-5 to TRBJ1-2, with D unresolved. CDR3 length: 15 residues. Trimming pared 5 bases from V and 1 base from J, leaving 14 bases between. Germline V gene sequence: CDR1 MNHEY, CDR2 SVGAGI. The CDR3 DNA follows: TGTGCCAGCAGTCCCGACTTACTTCTTAACTATGGCTACACCTTC. Its protein is CASSPDLLLNYGYTF.

The J gene is TRBJ2-1, the V gene TRBV7-2; 8 positions agree with TRBD2. This CDR3 region has 18 residues. The V gene's germline CDR1 is SGHTA and CDR2 FQGNSA. The J segment lost 0 bases and the V segment lost 4 bases, leaving 11 bases of the junction unmatched. CDR3 region: CASSSPGAGGPSYNEQFF. The CDR3 coding sequence is TGTGCCAGCAGCTCCCCGGGGGCGGGGGGCCCCTCCTACAATGAGCAGTTCTTC.

This clone has only one observation. V usage is TRBV2 and J usage is TRBJ2-3; D gene unclear. The CDR3 is 14 residues long. Deletions cut 6 bases from V and 1 base from J, with 11 bases between. Per germline, CDR1 SNHLY and CDR2 FYNNEI. The DNA for the CDR3 is TGTGCCAGCAGAGCTGAGATGGGCACAGATACGCAGTATTTT. Its translation is CASRAEMGTDTQYF. Together with reference TRBV2 and TRBJ2-3, the CDR3 gives the full variable domain: EPEVTQTPSHQVTQMGQEVILRCVPISNHLYFYWYRQILGQKVEFLVSFYNNEISEKSEIFDDQFSVERPDGSNFTLKIRSTKLEDSAMYFCASRAEMGTDTQYFGPGTRLTVL.

This clone appeared a single time. The chain recombines TRBV3-1 (or the pseudogene TRBV3-2) with TRBJ2-5; D remains ambiguous. Germline-derived CDR1 and CDR2 are LGHDT and YNNKEL (reference sequence). There are 15 residues in the CDR3. V gave up 0 bases and J gave up 2 bases, with 10 bases separating them. The CDR3 sequence is CASSQEATLQETQYF. Here the CDR3 DNA reads TGTGCCAGCAGCCAAGAAGCCACGCTACAAGAGACCCAGTACTTC.

J is TRBJ1-1 and V is TRBV10-3; 12 nucleotides agree with TRBD1. The CDR3 runs to 12 residues. CDR1 ENHRY and CDR2 SYGVKD come from the germline V gene. Trimming cost V 10 bases and J 8 bases; bases outside gene matches: 5. The CDR3: CATGQGAMEAFF. The CDR3 DNA is TGTGCCACGGGACAGGGGGCTATGGAAGCTTTCTTT.

This sequence joins TRBV5-1 and TRBJ2-5; D is unresolved. The CDR3 loop spans 15 amino acids. Germline loops: CDR1 SGHRS, CDR2 YFSETQ. Trimming left V 0 bases short and J 1 base short, with 10 bases between. CDR3 loop: CASSLASTAQETQYF. In DNA, the CDR3 is TGCGCCAGCAGCTTGGCCTCTACAGCCCAAGAGACCCAGTACTTC.

The V call is TRBV7-8, the J call TRBJ1-2; possible D gene TRBD1, 5 bases. CDR1 is SGHVS, CDR2 FQNEAQ, per germline. V was cut by 2 bases and J by 7 bases, with 14 bases left in between. The length of the CDR3 is 14 residues. The CDR3 spells CASSLLGREGGYTF. CDR3 DNA sequence: TGTGCCAGCAGCTTATTGGGCAGGGAAGGTGGCTACACCTTC.